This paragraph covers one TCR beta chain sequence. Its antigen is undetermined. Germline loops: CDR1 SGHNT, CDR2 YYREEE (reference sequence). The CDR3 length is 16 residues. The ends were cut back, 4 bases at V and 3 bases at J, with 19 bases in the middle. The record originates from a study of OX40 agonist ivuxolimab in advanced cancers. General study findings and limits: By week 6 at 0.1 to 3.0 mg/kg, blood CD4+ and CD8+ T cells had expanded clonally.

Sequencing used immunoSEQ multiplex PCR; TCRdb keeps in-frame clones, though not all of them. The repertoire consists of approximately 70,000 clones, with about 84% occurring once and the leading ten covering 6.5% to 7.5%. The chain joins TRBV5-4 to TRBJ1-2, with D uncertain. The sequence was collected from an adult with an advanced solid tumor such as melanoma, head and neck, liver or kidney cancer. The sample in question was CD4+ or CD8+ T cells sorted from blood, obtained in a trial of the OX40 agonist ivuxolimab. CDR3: CASSPLGVSADYGYTF. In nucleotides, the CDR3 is TGTGCCAGCAGCCCCCTAGGAGTCTCTGCTGACTATGGCTACACCTTC.